This TCR beta chain emerged from a study of blood T cell repertoires in COVID-19. In this sample, this clone turned up a few times. The protocol was immunoSEQ multiplex PCR, while the TCRdb copy is restricted to in-frame clones and leaves out a portion. The sample holds about 100,000 clones, about 86% seen once. V lost 4 bases to trimming and J lost 8 bases; unmatched junction nucleotides: 8. Germline CDR1 and CDR2: SGHNT and YYREEE (reference sequence). This CDR3 contains 13 residues. The specimen was peripheral blood. The chain recombines TRBV5-4 with TRBJ1-1; the match to TRBD1 covers 7 bases. The receptor was derived from a human donor in a cohort sampled during active COVID-19. CDR3 DNA sequence: TGTGCCAGCAGCGCCTTAGTAGGGGGCGAAGCTTTCTTT. This translates into CASSALVGGEAFF.